This paragraph covers one TCR beta chain sequence. No antigen is known for it. The TCR library protocol attached unique molecular identifiers to the individual cDNA molecules. TCRdb reprocessed the 5' RACE reads via MiXCR and lists one record per CDR3 protein. The repertoire consists of 50,000 to 75,000 distinct CDR3 sequences, with about 12% occurring once and the leading ten covering 1% to 1.5%. Germline CDR1 and CDR2: MNHNY and SVGAGI (reference sequence). This CDR3 comprises 16 residues. Deletions cut 0 bases from V and 5 bases from J, with 11 bases between. The data originate from a study of early T cells in non-severe SARS-CoV-2 infection. In the study overall: Sequencing of unsorted whole blood was done on bulk RNA, leaving chains unpaired. General study results and limits: Database matching using VDJdb favored anti-spike CD8 responses, with private and CD4 specificities left missing.

The chain carries TRBV6-6 and TRBJ1-6; D is perhaps TRBD1 (6 bases). This clonotype was obtained from an adult who was a healthcare worker with PCR-confirmed SARS-CoV-2 infection or an uninfected control (not recorded which). The donor label of this sample is uncertain. The sample here was whole blood, taken at baseline. The CDR3 DNA follows: TGTGCCAGCAGTTACTCGCGGGGGCGAGATAATTCACCCCTCCACTTT. Its protein is CASSYSRGRDNSPLHF.